The entry below describes one T cell receptor beta chain. Unmatched junction bases numbered 10, after V lost 8 bases and J lost 3 bases. Germline CDR1 is MDHEN and CDR2 is SYDVKM. The CDR3 length is 14 residues. TCRdb's table, derived via immunoSEQ multiplex PCR, lists solely in-frame clones and lacks some. Of tens of thousands of clones listed, roughly 87% are singletons. This sample was included in a study of T cells in localized non-small cell lung cancer. Material: peripheral blood, obtained before any cancer treatment. This TCR was recovered from a man aged 35 to 69 with stage I squamous cell lung carcinoma. The J gene is TRBJ2-7, the V gene TRBV28; 7 bases match TRBD2. CDR3 in DNA: TGTGCCAGCCGCTCGGGAGGCAGCGGCTACGAGCAGTACTTC. It specifies CASRSGGSGYEQYF.